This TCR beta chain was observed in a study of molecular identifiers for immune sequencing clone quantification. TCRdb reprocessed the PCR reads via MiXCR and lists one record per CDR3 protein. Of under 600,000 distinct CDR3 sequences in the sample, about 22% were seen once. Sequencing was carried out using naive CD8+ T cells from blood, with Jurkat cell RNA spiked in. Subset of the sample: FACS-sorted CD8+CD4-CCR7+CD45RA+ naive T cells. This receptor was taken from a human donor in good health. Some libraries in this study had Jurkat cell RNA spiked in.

The DNA of the CDR3 is TGTGCCAGTAGTACCGGGACCTGGGACGAGCAGTACTTC. Translating gives CASSTGTWDEQYF. The gene calls are TRBV19 and TRBJ2-7; D assignment may be TRBD1 or TRBD2 (5 bases each). CDR1 and CDR2 from the germline V gene are LNHDA and SQIVND (reference sequence). The CDR3 has 13 residues. Trimming removed 4 bases at V and 5 bases at J, with 12 bases between.